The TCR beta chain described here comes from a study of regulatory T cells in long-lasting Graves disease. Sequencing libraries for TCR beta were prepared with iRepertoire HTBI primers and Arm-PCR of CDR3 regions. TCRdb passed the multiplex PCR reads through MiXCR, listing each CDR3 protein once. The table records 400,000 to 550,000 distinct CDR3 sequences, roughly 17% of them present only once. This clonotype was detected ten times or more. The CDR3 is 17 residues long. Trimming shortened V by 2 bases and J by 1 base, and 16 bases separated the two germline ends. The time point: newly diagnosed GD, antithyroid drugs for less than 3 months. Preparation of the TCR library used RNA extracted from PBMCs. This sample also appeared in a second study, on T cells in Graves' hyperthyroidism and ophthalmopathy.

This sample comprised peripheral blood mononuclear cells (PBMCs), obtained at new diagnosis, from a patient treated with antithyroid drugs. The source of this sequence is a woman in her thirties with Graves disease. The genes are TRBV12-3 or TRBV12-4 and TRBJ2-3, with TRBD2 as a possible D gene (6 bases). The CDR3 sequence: CASSLLPGLLRTDTQYF. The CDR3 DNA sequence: TGTGCCAGCAGTTTACTCCCGGGACTCCTTCGCACAGATACGCAGTATTTT.